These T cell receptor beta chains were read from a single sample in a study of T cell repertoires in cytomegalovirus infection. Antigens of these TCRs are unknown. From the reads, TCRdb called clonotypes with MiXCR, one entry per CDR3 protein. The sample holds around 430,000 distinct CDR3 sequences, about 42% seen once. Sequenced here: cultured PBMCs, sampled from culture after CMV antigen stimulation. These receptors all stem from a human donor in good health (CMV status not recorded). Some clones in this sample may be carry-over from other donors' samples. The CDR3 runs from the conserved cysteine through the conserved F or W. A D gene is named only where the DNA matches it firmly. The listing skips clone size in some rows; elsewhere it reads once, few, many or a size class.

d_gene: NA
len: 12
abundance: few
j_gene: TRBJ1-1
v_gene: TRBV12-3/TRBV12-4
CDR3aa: CASNPGNTEAFF
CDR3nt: TGTGCCAGCAATCCCGGGAACACTGAAGCTTTCTTT

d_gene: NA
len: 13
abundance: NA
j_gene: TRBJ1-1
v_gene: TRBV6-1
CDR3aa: CASRQQTYTEAFF
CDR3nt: TGTGCCAGCAGGCAACAGACATACACTGAAGCTTTCTTT

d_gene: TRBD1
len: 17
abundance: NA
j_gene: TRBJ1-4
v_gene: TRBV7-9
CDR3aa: CASSPPRGQRSNEKLFF
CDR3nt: TGTGCCAGCAGCCCTCCCAGGGGGCAGAGATCTAATGAAAAACTGTTTTTT

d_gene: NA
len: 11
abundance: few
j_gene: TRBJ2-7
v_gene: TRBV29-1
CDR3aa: CSVGTTYEQYF
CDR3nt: TGCAGCGTTGGGACTACCTACGAGCAGTACTTC

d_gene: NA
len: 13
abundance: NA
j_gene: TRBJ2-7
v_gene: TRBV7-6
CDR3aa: CASTRGATYEQYF
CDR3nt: TGTGCCAGCACTCGGGGGGCCACGTACGAGCAGTACTTC

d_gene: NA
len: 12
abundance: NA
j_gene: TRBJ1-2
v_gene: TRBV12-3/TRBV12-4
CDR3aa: CASSFISNPGVF
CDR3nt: TGTGCCAGCAGCTTTATATCGAATCCGGGTGTCTTC

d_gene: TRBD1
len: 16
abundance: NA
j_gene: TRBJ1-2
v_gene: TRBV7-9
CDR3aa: CASSPVRGPANYGYTF
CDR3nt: TGTGCCAGCAGCCCCGTCAGGGGGCCCGCTAACTATGGCTACACCTTC

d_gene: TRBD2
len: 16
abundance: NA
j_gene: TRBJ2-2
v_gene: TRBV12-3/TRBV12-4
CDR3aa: CASSLRSGRAPGELFF
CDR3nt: TGTGCCAGCAGTTTAAGGAGCGGGAGGGCCCCCGGGGAGCTGTTTTTT

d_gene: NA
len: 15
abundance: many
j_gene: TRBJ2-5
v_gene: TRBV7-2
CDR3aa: CASSLEVGKSETQYF
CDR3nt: TGTGCCAGCAGCTTAGAGGTGGGGAAGAGTGAGACCCAGTACTTC

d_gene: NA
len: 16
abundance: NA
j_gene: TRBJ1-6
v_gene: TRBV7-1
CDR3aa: CASNPPRSGPGSPLHF
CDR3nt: TGTGCCAGCAACCCGCCCCGGTCAGGGCCGGGGTCACCCCTCCACTTT

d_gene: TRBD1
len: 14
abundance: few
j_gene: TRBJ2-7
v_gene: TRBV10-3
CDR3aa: CAIRPGQGGHEQYF
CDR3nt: TGTGCCATCAGGCCGGGACAGGGGGGACACGAGCAGTACTTC

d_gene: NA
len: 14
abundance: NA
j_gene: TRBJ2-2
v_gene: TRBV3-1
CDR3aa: CASSQAGFAGELFF
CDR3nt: TGTGCCAGCAGCCAAGCAGGTTTCGCCGGGGAGCTGTTTTTT

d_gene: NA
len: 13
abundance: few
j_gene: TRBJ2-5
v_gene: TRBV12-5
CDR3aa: CASGLVAEETQYF
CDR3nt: TGTGCTAGTGGTTTGGTAGCGGAAGAGACCCAGTACTTC

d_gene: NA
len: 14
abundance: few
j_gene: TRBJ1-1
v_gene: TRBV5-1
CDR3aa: CASSLEHPNTEAFF
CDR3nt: TGCGCCAGCAGCTTGGAGCATCCGAACACTGAAGCTTTCTTT

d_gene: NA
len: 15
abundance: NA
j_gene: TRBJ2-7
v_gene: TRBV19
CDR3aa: CASSIPPTRTYEQYF
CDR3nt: TGTGCCAGTAGTATTCCTCCCACGAGGACCTACGAGCAGTACTTC

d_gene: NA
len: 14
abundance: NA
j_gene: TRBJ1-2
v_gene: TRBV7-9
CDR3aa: CASSPEVRLYGYTF
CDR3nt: TGTGCCAGCAGCCCCGAGGTGCGCCTCTATGGCTACACCTTC

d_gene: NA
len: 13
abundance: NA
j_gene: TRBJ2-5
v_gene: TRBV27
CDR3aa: CASSYGRLETQYF
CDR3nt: TGTGCCAGCAGTTACGGCCGCCTAGAGACCCAGTACTTC

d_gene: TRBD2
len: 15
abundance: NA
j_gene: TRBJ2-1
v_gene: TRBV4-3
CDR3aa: CASRGGLAGNNEQFF
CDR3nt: TGCGCCAGCAGGGGGGGACTAGCGGGGAACAATGAGCAGTTCTTC

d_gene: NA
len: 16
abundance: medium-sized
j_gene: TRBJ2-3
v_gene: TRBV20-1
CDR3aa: CSARTVWGELTDTQYF
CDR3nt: TGCAGTGCTAGAACGGTGTGGGGGGAGCTCACAGATACGCAGTATTTT

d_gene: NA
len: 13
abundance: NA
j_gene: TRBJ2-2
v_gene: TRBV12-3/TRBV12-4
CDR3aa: CASSPYDTGELFF
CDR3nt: TGTGCCAGCAGTCCTTACGACACCGGGGAGCTGTTTTTT

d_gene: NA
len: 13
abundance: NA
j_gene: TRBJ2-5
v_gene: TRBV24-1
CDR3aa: CATSAHSAETQYF
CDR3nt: TGTGCCACCAGTGCCCACAGCGCGGAGACCCAGTACTTC

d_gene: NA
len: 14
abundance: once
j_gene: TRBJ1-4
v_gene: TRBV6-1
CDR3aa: CASSEWTTNEKLFF
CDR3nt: TGTGCCAGCAGTGAGTGGACAACTAATGAAAAACTGTTTTTT

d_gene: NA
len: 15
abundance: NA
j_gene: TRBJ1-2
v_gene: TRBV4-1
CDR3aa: CASSQDPWTASGYTF
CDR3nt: TGCGCCAGCAGCCAAGATCCCTGGACGGCCTCGGGCTACACCTTC

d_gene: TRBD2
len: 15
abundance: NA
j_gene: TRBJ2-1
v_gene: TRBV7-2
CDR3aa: CASGFAGGPYYEQFF
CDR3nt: TGTGCCAGCGGATTTGCGGGGGGGCCATACTATGAGCAGTTCTTC

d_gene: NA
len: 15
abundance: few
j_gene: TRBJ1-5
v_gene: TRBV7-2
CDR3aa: CASSPGRGVEAAQHF
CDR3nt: TGTGCCAGCAGCCCGGGACGGGGGGTAGAGGCGGCCCAGCATTTT

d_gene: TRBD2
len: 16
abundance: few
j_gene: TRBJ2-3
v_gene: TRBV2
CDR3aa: CASSQDLSGRTDTQYF
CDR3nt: TGTGCCAGCAGCCAAGACCTTAGCGGGAGAACAGATACGCAGTATTTT

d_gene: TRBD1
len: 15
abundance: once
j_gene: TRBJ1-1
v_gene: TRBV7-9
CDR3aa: CASSQRDRADTEAFF
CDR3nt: TGTGCCAGCAGCCAGAGGGACAGGGCGGACACTGAAGCTTTCTTT

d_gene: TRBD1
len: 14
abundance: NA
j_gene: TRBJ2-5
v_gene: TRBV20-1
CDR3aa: CSGPPGGPQETQYF
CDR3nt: TGCAGTGGGCCCCCAGGGGGCCCTCAAGAGACCCAGTACTTC

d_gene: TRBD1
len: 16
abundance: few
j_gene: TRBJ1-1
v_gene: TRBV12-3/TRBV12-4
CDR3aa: CASSRGQGLMNTEAFF
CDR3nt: TGTGCCAGCAGTCGCGGACAGGGGTTAATGAACACTGAAGCTTTCTTT

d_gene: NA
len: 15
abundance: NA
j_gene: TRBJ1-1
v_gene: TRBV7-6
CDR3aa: CASSARRGAETEAFF
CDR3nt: TGTGCCAGCAGCGCTAGGAGGGGCGCGGAGACTGAAGCTTTCTTT

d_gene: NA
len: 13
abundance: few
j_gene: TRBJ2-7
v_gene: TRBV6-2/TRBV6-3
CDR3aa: CASSYIGNNEQYF
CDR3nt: TGTGCCAGCAGTTACATCGGGAACAACGAGCAGTACTTC

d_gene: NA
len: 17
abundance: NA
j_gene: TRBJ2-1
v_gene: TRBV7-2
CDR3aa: CASSKRLGLATYNEQFF
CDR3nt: TGTGCCAGCAGCAAGAGGTTAGGGCTAGCAACCTACAATGAGCAGTTCTTC

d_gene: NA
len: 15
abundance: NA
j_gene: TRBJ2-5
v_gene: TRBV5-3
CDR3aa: CASSSGGRLQETQYF
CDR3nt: TGTGCCAGCAGCTCCGGGGGAAGGTTACAAGAGACCCAGTACTTC

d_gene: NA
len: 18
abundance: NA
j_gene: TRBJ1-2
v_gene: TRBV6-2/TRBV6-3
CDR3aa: CASRSTRDKTLWPGGYTF
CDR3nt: TGTGCCAGCAGATCAACCCGGGACAAAACCCTCTGGCCTGGGGGCTACACCTTC

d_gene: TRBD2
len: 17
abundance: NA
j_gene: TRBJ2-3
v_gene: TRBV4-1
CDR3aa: CASSQGLYASGGDTQYF
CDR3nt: TGCGCCAGCAGCCAAGGACTTTACGCCTCCGGGGGGGATACGCAGTATTTT

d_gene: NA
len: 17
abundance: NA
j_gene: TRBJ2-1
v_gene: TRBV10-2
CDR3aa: CASSESSPGLTYNEQFF
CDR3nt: TGCGCCAGCAGTGAGTCATCACCGGGACTCACATACAATGAGCAGTTCTTC

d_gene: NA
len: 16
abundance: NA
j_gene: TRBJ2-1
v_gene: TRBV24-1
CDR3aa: CATSDLPSSSYNEQFF
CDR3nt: TGTGCCACCAGTGATTTACCGAGTAGCTCCTACAATGAGCAGTTCTTC

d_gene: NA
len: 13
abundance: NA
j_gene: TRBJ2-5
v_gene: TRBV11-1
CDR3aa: CASSLSMGETQYF
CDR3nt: TGTGCCAGCAGCTTATCGATGGGGGAGACCCAGTACTTC